This entry features one T cell receptor (beta chain) sequence. Its matching antigen is unknown. The source of the sample is a study of T-cell memory formation after mild COVID-19. Notes on the study in general: A second wave expanding day 15 to 37 was CD4+-biased; contracting clones were balanced.

Each CDR3 protein gets one entry after TCRdb re-called the 5' RACE reads with MiXCR. The sample lists around 320,000 distinct CDR3 sequences; approximately 27% were seen once. V lost 5 bases and J 2 bases, leaving 8 bases between the germline ends. The V gene's germline CDR1 is SEHNR and CDR2 FQNEAQ (reference sequence). The CDR3 loop spans 13 amino acids. The sequencing sample was made of PBMCs or a T cell subset sorted from them (not recorded which). The genes are TRBV7-9 and TRBJ2-3; D gene uncertain. The TCR was taken from an adult woman who had mild COVID-19 (a few samples of this study predate the infection). Cell type and time point are not known. The CDR3 here is CASSNQDTDTQYF. CDR3 sequence (DNA): TGTGCCAGCAGCAATCAAGACACAGATACGCAGTATTTT.